This T cell receptor (beta chain) emerged from a study of cytomegalovirus exposure and HLA in healthy donors. In germline, CDR1 is SGDLS, CDR2 YYNGEE. Trimming took 0 bases from V and 0 from J; bases not matched to a gene: 10. CDR3 length: 19 residues. Primers included in the PCR were 60 Vbeta and 13 Jbeta primers. Data came from immunoSEQ multiplex PCR; TCRdb stores just in-frame clones and leaves some out. Of around 140,000 clones listed, roughly 83% were seen once; the top ten hold about 1.6%. This TCR came from a man aged 35 to 55 in good health and CMV-seronegative. V gene TRBV9 combines with J gene TRBJ2-7; 12 nucleotides align to TRBD2. Sequenced material: PBMCs. CDR3 in amino acids: CASSVARLAGVLGSYEQYF. In nucleotides, the CDR3 is TGTGCCAGCAGCGTAGCTAGACTAGCGGGAGTCTTAGGCTCCTACGAGCAGTACTTC.